A selection of T cell receptor beta chains follows, all from one sample in a study of shared clonotypes between healthy human individuals. Sequencing was performed with immunoSEQ multiplex PCR; in TCRdb, only in-frame clones are kept and a portion is missing. The profile shows approximately 500,000 clones, 90% to 96% of them singletons. Sequenced: naive CD4+ T cells sorted from blood. These receptors originate from a woman aged 25 to 39 in good health. Both conserved end residues are part of each CDR3. D genes are given only for firm matches. Rows may omit the clone size; those that give it use once, few, many or a size class.

>once|TRBD1|TRBJ1-2|TRBV27
CATRTGWGYTF
TGTGCCACCAGGACAGGTTGGGGCTACACCTTC
>.|TRBD2|TRBJ2-1|TRBV7-9
CASSSGLAGGPLPDEQFF
TGTGCCAGCAGCTCCGGGTTAGCGGGAGGGCCTCTGCCCGATGAGCAGTTCTTC
>.|.|TRBJ2-3|TRBV7-9
CASRGKTPQWGDTQYF
TGTGCCAGCAGGGGAAAGACACCACAGTGGGGAGATACGCAGTATTTT
>.|TRBD1|TRBJ1-3|TRBV19
CASSTPIYRGLAIYF
TGTGCCAGTAGTACCCCAATTTACAGGGGTCTGGCCATATATTTT
>.|TRBD2|TRBJ2-1|TRBV27
CASSPSGRKYNEQFF
TGTGCCAGCAGTCCCAGCGGGAGAAAGTACAATGAGCAGTTCTTC
>.|TRBD2|TRBJ2-5|TRBV6-5
CASSYARGSSQETQYF
TGTGCCAGCAGTTACGCGCGCGGGAGTTCCCAAGAGACCCAGTACTTC
>.|.|TRBJ2-5|TRBV5-4
CASSQGEGGGFQETQYF
TGTGCCAGCAGCCAAGGGGAGGGAGGGGGATTCCAAGAGACCCAGTACTTC
>.|TRBD2|TRBJ2-3|TRBV30
CAWTPPGGLAGATDTQYF
TGTGCCTGGACCCCCCCGGGGGGACTAGCGGGAGCCACAGATACGCAGTATTTT
>.|.|TRBJ2-3|TRBV18
CASSPGRKTDTQYF
TGTGCCAGCTCACCAGGGAGAAAGACAGATACGCAGTATTTT
>few|TRBD1|TRBJ2-7|TRBV10-1
CASSESTGTGGLEQYF
TGCGCCAGCAGTGAGTCGACAGGGACAGGGGGCCTCGAGCAGTACTTC
>.|.|TRBJ1-3|TRBV7-9
CASSLKRGTLRNTIYF
TGTGCCAGCAGCCTTAAACGGGGGACCCTCCGAAACACCATATATTTT
>.|.|TRBJ2-2|TRBV11-1
CASSLVVGTPTGELFF
TGTGCCAGCAGCTTAGTTGTCGGGACACCGACCGGGGAGCTGTTTTTT
>.|.|TRBJ2-2|TRBV18
CASSLETGELFF
TGTGCCAGCTCACTAGAGACAGGGGAGCTGTTTTTT
>once|.|TRBJ1-6|TRBV5-1
CASSLVSGIYNSPLHF
TGCGCCAGCAGCTTGGTTTCCGGCATTTATAATTCACCCCTCCACTTT
>.|TRBD1|TRBJ1-1|TRBV2
CASSSTGVTEAFF
TGTGCCAGCAGTTCGACAGGGGTCACTGAAGCTTTCTTT
>.|.|TRBJ2-1|TRBV5-1
CASSSITSSIYNEQFF
TGCGCCAGCAGCTCAATCACTAGCTCTATCTACAATGAGCAGTTCTTC
>.|.|TRBJ2-5|TRBV5-1
CASSLWQIQETQYF
TGCGCCAGCAGCTTGTGGCAGATCCAAGAGACCCAGTACTTC
>.|.|TRBJ2-3|TRBV7-6
CASSLEPGSGADTQYF
TGTGCCAGCAGCTTAGAGCCGGGGTCCGGGGCAGATACGCAGTATTTT
>.|.|TRBJ1-4|TRBV5-1
CASSLANGPGTEKLFF
TGCGCCAGCAGCTTGGCTAATGGGCCAGGGACCGAAAAACTGTTTTTT
>.|TRBD2|TRBJ2-5|TRBV28
CASEAGGEAETQYF
TGTGCCAGCGAGGCGGGAGGCGAGGCGGAGACCCAGTACTTC
>.|TRBD2|TRBJ2-3|TRBV18
CASSPTSGSADTQYF
TGTGCCAGCTCACCGACTAGCGGGAGTGCAGATACGCAGTATTTT
>.|.|TRBJ2-7|TRBV10-3
CAIAGPGGLNEQYF
TGTGCCATCGCAGGTCCTGGGGGGCTGAACGAGCAGTACTTC
>.|TRBD2|TRBJ2-7|TRBV20-1
CSVSGRYEQYF
TGCAGTGTTAGCGGGAGATACGAGCAGTACTTC
>.|.|TRBJ2-7|TRBV29-1
CSVGRRLGVPYEQYF
TGCAGCGTTGGAAGGAGACTCGGGGTCCCCTACGAGCAGTACTTC
>.|TRBD1|TRBJ2-7|TRBV28
CASSWSGTGTYEQYF
TGTGCCAGCAGTTGGTCGGGGACAGGGACCTACGAGCAGTACTTC
>.|TRBD1|TRBJ2-7|TRBV28
CASKPGTGFYEQYF
TGTGCCAGCAAGCCGGGGACAGGGTTCTACGAGCAGTACTTC
>.|.|TRBJ2-7|TRBV20-1
CSARGTYEQYF
TGCAGTGCTAGAGGGACGTACGAGCAGTACTTC
>.|.|TRBJ2-3|TRBV6-5
CASSYSRADTQYF
TGTGCCAGCAGTTACTCAAGGGCGGATACGCAGTATTTT
>.|.|TRBJ1-3|TRBV9
CASSGPGVFGNTIYF
TGTGCCAGCAGCGGACCAGGGGTATTCGGAAACACCATATATTTT
>.|.|TRBJ1-4|TRBV28
CASSLSGTNEKLFF
TGTGCCAGCAGCCTCTCTGGAACTAATGAAAAACTGTTTTTT
>.|.|TRBJ1-4|TRBV6-1
CASSERVHRRAEKLFF
TGTGCCAGCAGTGAAAGGGTACACCGCCGAGCCGAAAAACTGTTTTTT
>once|.|TRBJ2-5|TRBV28
CASSSRRQAQETQYF
TGTGCCAGCAGTTCCCGACGACAGGCGCAAGAGACCCAGTACTTC
>.|.|TRBJ1-6|TRBV19
CATQRSPLHF
TGTGCGACGCAGAGGTCACCCCTCCACTTT
>.|.|TRBJ2-3|TRBV28
CASSLLGSGTDTQYF
TGTGCCAGCAGTTTACTCGGGTCTGGCACAGATACGCAGTATTTT
>once|TRBD2|TRBJ2-4|TRBV30
CAWSVPLGRVAKNIQYF
TGTGCCTGGAGTGTACCTCTCGGGAGGGTGGCCAAAAACATTCAGTACTTC
>.|.|TRBJ2-7|TRBV5-5
CASSLWVTGIDLYEQYF
TGTGCCAGCAGCTTGTGGGTCACAGGGATCGACCTCTACGAGCAGTACTTC
>.|.|TRBJ2-5|TRBV30
CAWSVGLETQYF
TGTGCCTGGAGTGTCGGTCTTGAGACCCAGTACTTC
>.|.|TRBJ2-1|TRBV5-6
CASSPGQAYNEQFF
TGTGCCAGCAGCCCTGGACAAGCCTACAATGAGCAGTTCTTC
>.|.|TRBJ1-1|TRBV25-1
CASSENHQPGRGTEAFF
TGTGCCAGCAGTGAAAATCACCAGCCAGGTCGGGGCACTGAAGCTTTCTTT
>.|.|TRBJ2-5|TRBV18
CASSPVEVQETQYF
TGTGCCAGCTCACCGGTGGAGGTCCAAGAGACCCAGTACTTC
>.|TRBD2|TRBJ2-3|TRBV27
CASSPGGETDTQYF
TGTGCCAGCAGCCCGGGGGGGGAGACAGATACGCAGTATTTT
>.|.|TRBJ1-4|TRBV15
CATSPGRGSHEKLFF
TGTGCCACCAGCCCAGGGCGTGGGAGCCATGAAAAACTGTTTTTT
>.|TRBD2|TRBJ2-3|TRBV5-8
CASAPGRLSLAGGTDTQYF
TGTGCCAGCGCGCCCGGCAGATTATCACTAGCGGGAGGTACAGATACGCAGTATTTT